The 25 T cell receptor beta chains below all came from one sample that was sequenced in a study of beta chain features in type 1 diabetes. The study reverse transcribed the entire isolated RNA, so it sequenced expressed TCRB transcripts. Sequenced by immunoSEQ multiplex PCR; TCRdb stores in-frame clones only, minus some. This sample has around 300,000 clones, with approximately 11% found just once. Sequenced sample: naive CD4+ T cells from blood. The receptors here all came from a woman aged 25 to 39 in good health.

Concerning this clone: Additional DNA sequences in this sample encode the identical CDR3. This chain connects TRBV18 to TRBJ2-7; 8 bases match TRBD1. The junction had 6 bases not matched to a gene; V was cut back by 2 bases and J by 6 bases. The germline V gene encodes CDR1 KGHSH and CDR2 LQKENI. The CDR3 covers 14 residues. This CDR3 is CASSPGTGPSEQYF. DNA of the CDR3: TGTGCCAGCTCACCAGGGACAGGTCCCTCCGAGCAGTACTTC.

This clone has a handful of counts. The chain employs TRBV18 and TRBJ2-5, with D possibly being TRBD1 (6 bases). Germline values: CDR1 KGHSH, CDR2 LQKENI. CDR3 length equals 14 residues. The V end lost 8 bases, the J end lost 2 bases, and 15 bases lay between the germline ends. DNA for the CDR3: TGTGCCAGCCGCGAGACAGGCACACAAGAGACCCAGTACTTC. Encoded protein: CASRETGTQETQYF.

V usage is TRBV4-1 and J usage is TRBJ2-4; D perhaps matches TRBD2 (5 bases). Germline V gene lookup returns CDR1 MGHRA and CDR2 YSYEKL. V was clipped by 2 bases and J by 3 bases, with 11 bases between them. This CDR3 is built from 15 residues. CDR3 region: CASSQIWGDKNIQYF. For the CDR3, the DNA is TGCGCCAGCAGCCAAATTTGGGGAGACAAAAACATTCAGTACTTC.

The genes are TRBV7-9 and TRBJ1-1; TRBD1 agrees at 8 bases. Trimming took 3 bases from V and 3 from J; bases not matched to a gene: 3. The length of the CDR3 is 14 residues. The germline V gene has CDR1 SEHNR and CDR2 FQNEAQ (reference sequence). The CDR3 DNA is TGTGCCAGCAGCTTGGTACAGGGGGACACTGAAGCTTTCTTT. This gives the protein CASSLVQGDTEAFF.

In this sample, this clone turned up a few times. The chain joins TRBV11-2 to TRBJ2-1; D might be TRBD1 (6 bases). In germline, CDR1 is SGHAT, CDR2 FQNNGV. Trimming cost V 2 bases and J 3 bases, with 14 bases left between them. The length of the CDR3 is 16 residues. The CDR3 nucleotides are TGTGCCAGCAGCTTACGCCCCAGGGGTGGCTACAATGAGCAGTTCTTC. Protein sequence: CASSLRPRGGYNEQFF.

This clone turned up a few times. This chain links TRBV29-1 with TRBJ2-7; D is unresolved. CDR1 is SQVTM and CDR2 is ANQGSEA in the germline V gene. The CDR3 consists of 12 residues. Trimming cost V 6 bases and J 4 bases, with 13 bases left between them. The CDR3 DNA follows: TGCAGCGTCCGCCCCACTACTTACGAGCAGTACTTC. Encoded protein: CSVRPTTYEQYF.

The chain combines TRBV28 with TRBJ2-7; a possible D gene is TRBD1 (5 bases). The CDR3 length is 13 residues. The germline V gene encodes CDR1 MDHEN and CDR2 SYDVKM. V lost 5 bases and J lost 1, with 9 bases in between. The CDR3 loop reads CASSGHRSYEQYF. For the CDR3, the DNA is TGTGCCAGCAGTGGACACCGGTCCTACGAGCAGTACTTC.

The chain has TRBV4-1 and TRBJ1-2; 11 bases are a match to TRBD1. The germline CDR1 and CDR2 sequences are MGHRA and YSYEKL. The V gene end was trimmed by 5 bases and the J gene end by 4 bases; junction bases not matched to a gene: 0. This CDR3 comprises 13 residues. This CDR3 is CASSGQGAYGYTF. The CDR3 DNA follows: TGCGCCAGCAGCGGACAGGGGGCCTATGGCTACACCTTC.

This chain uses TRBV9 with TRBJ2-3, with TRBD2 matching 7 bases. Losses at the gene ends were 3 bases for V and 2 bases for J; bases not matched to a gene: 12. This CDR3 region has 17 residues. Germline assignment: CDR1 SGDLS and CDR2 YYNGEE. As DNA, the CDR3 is TGTGCCAGCAGCGACTCCCGGCTAGCGGCACTCACAGATACGCAGTATTTT. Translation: CASSDSRLAALTDTQYF.

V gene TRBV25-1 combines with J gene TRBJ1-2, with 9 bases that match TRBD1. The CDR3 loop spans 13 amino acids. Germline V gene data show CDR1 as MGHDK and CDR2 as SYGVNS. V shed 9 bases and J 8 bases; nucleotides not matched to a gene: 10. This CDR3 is CASTPGTGHGYTF. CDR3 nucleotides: TGTGCCAGTACCCCCGGGACAGGGCACGGCTACACCTTC.

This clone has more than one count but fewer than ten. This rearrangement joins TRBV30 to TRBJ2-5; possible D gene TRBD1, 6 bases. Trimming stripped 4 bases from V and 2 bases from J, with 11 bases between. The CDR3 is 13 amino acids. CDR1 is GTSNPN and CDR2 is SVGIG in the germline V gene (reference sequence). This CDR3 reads CAWTTGHQETQYF. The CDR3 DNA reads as TGTGCCTGGACCACGGGACATCAAGAGACCCAGTACTTC.

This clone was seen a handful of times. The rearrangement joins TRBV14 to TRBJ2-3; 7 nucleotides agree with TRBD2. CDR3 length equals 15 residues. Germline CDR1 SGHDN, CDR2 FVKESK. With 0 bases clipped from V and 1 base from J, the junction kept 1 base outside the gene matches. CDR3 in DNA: TGTGCCAGCAGCCAAGAAAGCGGGGGCACAGATACGCAGTATTTT. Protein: CASSQESGGTDTQYF.

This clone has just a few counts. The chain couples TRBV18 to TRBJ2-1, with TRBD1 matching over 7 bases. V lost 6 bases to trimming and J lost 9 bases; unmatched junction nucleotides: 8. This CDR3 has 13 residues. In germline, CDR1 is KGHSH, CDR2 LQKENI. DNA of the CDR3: TGTGCCAGCTCCCCCGGGACAGATAGTGAGCAGTTCTTC. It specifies CASSPGTDSEQFF.

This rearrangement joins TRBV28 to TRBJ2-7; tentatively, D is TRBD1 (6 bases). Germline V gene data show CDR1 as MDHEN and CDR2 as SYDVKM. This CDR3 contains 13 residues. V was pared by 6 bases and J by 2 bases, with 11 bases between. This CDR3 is CASRSTGPYEQYF. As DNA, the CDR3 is TGTGCCAGCAGGTCGACAGGCCCCTACGAGCAGTACTTC. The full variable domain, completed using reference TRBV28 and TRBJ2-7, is DVKVTQSSRYLVKRTGEKVFLECVQDMDHENMFWYRQDPGLGLRLIYFSYDVKMKEKGDIPEGYSVSREKKERFSLILESASTNQTSMYLCASRSTGPYEQYFGPGTRLTVT.

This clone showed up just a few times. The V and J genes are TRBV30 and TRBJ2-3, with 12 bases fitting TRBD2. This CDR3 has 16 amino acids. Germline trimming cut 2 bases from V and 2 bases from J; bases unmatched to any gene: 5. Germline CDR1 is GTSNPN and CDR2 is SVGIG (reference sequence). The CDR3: CAWSTGLAGNTDTQYF. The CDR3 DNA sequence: TGTGCCTGGAGTACCGGACTAGCGGGAAACACAGATACGCAGTATTTT.

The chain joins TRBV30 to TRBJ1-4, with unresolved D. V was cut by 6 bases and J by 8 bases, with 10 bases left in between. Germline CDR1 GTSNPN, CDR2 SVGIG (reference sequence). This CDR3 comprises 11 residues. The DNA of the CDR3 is TGTGCCTGTTCCCTCAGAGAAAAACTGTTTTTT. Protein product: CACSLREKLFF.

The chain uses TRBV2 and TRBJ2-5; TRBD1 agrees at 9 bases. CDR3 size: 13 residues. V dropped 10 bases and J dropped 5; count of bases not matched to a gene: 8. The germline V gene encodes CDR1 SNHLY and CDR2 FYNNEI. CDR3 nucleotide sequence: TGTGCCATCGCACAGGGGGCGCGGGAGACCCAGTACTTC. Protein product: CAIAQGARETQYF.

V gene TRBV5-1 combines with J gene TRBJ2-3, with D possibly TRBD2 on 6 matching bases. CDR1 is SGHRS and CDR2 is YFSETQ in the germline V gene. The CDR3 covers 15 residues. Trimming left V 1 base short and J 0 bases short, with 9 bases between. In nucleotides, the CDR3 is TGCGCCAGCAGCTTGAGTGGGACTAGCACAGATACGCAGTATTTT. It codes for CASSLSGTSTDTQYF.

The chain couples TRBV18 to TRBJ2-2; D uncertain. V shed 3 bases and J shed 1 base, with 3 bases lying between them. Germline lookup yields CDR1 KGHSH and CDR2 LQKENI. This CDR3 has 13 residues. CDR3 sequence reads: CASSPMNTGELFF. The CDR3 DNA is TGTGCCAGCTCACCCATGAACACCGGGGAGCTGTTTTTT. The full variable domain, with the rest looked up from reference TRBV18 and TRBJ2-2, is NAGVMQNPRHLVRRRGQEARLRCSPMKGHSHVYWYRQLPEEGLKFMVYLQKENIIDESGMPKERFSAEFPKEGPSILRIQQVVRGDSAAYFCASSPMNTGELFFGEGSRLTVL.

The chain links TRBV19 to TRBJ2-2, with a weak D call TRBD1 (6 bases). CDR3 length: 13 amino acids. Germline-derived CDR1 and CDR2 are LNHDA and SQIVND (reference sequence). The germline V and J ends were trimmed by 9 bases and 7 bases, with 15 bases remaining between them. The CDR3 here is CASNSGANGELFF. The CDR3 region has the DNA TGTGCCAGCAACTCAGGGGCTAACGGGGAGCTGTTTTTT.

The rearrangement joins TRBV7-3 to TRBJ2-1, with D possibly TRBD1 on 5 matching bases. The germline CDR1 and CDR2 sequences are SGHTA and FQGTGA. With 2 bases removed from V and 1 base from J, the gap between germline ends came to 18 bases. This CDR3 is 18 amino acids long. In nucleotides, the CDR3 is TGTGCCAGCAGCTTATGGGCGCCTGGGGCTAGTTCCTACAATGAGCAGTTCTTC. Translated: CASSLWAPGASSYNEQFF.

The CDR3 protein is CASSGDSPIHYNEQFF. CDR3 nucleotide sequence: TGTGCCAGCAGCGGGGACTCCCCGATTCACTACAATGAGCAGTTCTTC. V usage is TRBV7-9 and J usage is TRBJ2-1; D possibly corresponds to TRBD2 (6 bases). CDR1 and CDR2 (germline): SEHNR, FQNEAQ (reference sequence). CDR3 size: 16 residues. The ends were cut back, 5 bases at V and 3 bases at J, with 17 bases in the middle.

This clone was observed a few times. The CDR3 reads CSATGGGEETQYF. The CDR3 DNA reads as TGCAGCGCTACCGGTGGCGGGGAAGAGACCCAGTACTTC. The chain uses TRBV29-1 and TRBJ2-5, with D possibly TRBD2 on 6 matching bases. This CDR3 is built from 13 residues. The V gene lost 7 bases and the J gene lost 3 bases, with 15 bases spanning the gap. Germline V lookup: CDR1 SQVTM, CDR2 ANQGSEA.

CDR3 loop: CASSSEGDRAVYEQYF. For the CDR3, the DNA is TGTGCCAGCAGTTCGGAGGGGGACAGGGCCGTCTACGAGCAGTACTTC. V and J are TRBV28 and TRBJ2-7, with 9 positions matching TRBD1. The trim removed 4 bases at V and 3 bases at J, leaving 10 bases unmatched. The germline V gene has CDR1 MDHEN and CDR2 SYDVKM. The CDR3 runs 16 residues.

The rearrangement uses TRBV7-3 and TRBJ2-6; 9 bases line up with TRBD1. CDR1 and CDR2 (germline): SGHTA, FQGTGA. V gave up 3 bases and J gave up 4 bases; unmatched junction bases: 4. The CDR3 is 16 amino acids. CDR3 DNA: TGTGCCAGCAGCTTCCACAGGGGGCTCGGGGCCAACGTCCTGACTTTC. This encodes CASSFHRGLGANVLTF.